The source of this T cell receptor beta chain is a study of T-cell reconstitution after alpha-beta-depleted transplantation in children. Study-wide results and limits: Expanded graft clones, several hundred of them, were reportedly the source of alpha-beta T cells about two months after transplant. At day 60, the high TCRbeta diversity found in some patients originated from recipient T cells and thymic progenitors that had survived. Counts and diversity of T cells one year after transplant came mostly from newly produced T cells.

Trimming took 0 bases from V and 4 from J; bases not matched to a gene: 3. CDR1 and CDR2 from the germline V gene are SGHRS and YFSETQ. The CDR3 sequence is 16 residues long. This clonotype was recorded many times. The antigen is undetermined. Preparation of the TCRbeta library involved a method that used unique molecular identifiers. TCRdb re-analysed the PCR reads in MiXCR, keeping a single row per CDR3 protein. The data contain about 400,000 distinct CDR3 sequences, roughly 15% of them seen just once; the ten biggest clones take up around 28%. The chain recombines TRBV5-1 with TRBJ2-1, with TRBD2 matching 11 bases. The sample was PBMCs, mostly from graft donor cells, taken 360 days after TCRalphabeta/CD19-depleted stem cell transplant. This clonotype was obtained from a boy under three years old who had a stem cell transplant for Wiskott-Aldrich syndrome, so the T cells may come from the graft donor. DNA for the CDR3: TGCGCCAGCAGCTTGGGGACTAGCGGGCGTTACAATGAGCAGTTCTTC. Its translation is CASSLGTSGRYNEQFF.